These T cell receptor beta chains were read from a single sample in a study of T cell changes during pregnancy in multiple sclerosis. Using immunoSEQ multiplex PCR, the repertoire was profiled, and TCRdb retains in-frame clones only, with some absent. The table records around 79,000 clones, approximately 90% of them present only once. Specimen: CD4+ T cells from peripheral blood mononuclear cells, collected in the second trimester of pregnancy. The receptors stem from a female donor with multiple sclerosis, enrolled in a pregnancy study. The CDR3 runs from the conserved cysteine through the conserved F or W. The order of the fields is clone size, D gene, J gene, V gene, CDR3 DNA, CDR3 protein. D genes are given only for firm matches. Expanded clones are given a class, and other clones once, few, many or no size at all.

>-|TRBD1|TRBJ1-5|TRBV10-3
TGTGCCATCAGTGAGGGGACAGGGCGCAATCAGCCCCAGCATTTT
CAISEGTGRNQPQHF
>-|TRBD1|TRBJ1-1|TRBV19
TGTGCCAGTAGTATTGGTTTTACAGGGGATGAAGCTTTCTTT
CASSIGFTGDEAFF
>-|TRBD2|TRBJ2-1|TRBV7-2
TGTGCCAGCAGCTTATCGACGACTAGCTACTACAATGAGCAGTTCTTC
CASSLSTTSYYNEQFF
>-|-|TRBJ2-3|TRBV19
TGTGCCAGTAGTAGGGGAGACGATACGCAGTATTTT
CASSRGDDTQYF
>-|-|TRBJ2-5|TRBV9
TGTGCCTCAAAACGGGACACAACCCAAGAGACCCAGTACTTC
CASKRDTTQETQYF
>once|TRBD2|TRBJ2-3|TRBV12-5
TGTGCTAGTGGTTTGGCTAGGACGTCGGGACTAGCGGGAGAAGTCAACACAGATACGCAGTATTTT
CASGLARTSGLAGEVNTDTQYF
>-|TRBD1|TRBJ2-7|TRBV19
TGTGCCAGTAGTAGGGGGACAGGGGATACAAGCGAGCAGTACTTC
CASSRGTGDTSEQYF
>-|-|TRBJ1-6|TRBV7-2
TGTGCCAGCAGCCGCCGGGCAGGGGACTATAATTCACCCCTCCACTTT
CASSRRAGDYNSPLHF
>-|-|TRBJ1-2|TRBV6-1
TGTGCCAGCAGTGAAGTAACGTACAGGGTTGTTTACACCTTC
CASSEVTYRVVYTF
>-|TRBD1|TRBJ1-6|TRBV2
TGTGCCAGCACCCCACGGCTAACAGGGGACTCACCCCTCCACTTT
CASTPRLTGDSPLHF
>-|-|TRBJ2-5|TRBV2
TGTGCCAGCAGTATCACCCAGGGGCGCGAGACCCAGTACTTC
CASSITQGRETQYF
>few|-|TRBJ1-6|TRBV19
TGTGCCAGTAGTATGGGCCAGAGTTCACCCCTCCACTTT
CASSMGQSSPLHF
>-|-|TRBJ2-1|TRBV27
TGTGCCAGCATGAACGGGAACAATGAGCAGTTCTTC
CASMNGNNEQFF
>-|TRBD1|TRBJ2-1|TRBV7-3
TGTGCCAGCAGCTTGACAGGGAACAATGAGCAGTTCTTC
CASSLTGNNEQFF
>-|TRBD1|TRBJ2-2|TRBV18
TGTGCCAGCTCACCGACAGGGGGCCGAACAAACACCGGGGAGCTGTTTTTT
CASSPTGGRTNTGELFF
>-|-|TRBJ2-7|TRBV11-2
TGTGCCAGCAGACTTGGGACATCGTCCCCCTACGAGCAGTACTTC
CASRLGTSSPYEQYF
>-|-|TRBJ2-7|TRBV7-2
TGTGCCAGCAGCTTAAAGCCGGGAACGTACGAGCAGTACTTC
CASSLKPGTYEQYF
>-|-|TRBJ2-3|TRBV28
TGTGCCAGCAGTTTCGGGGATACGCAGTATTTT
CASSFGDTQYF
>-|-|TRBJ1-1|TRBV7-8
TGTGCCAGCAGCTTGTATACGATTGGGCGAAGGGGCACTGAAGCTTTCTTT
CASSLYTIGRRGTEAFF
>-|TRBD1|TRBJ1-2|TRBV7-2
TGTGCCAGCAGCCCATGGGCAGGGGGAAGATATGGCTACACCTTC
CASSPWAGGRYGYTF
>-|TRBD1|TRBJ2-3|TRBV5-6
TGTGCCAGCAGCTACAGGACAGGGGTATTCACAGATACGCAGTATTTT
CASSYRTGVFTDTQYF
>-|-|TRBJ1-6|TRBV21-1
TGTGCCAGCAGCAAAGAACAGGGGGAGTGCGGTTCACCCCTCCACTTT
CASSKEQGECGSPLHF
>-|-|TRBJ2-5|TRBV13
TGTGCCAGCAGCCTCCGGGAGACCCAGTACTTC
CASSLRETQYF
>-|TRBD2|TRBJ2-1|TRBV5-1
TGCGCCAGCAGCTTGATTAGCGGGAGGGAGAATGAGCAGTTCTTC
CASSLISGRENEQFF
>few|TRBD1|TRBJ1-1|TRBV9
TGTGCCAGCAGCGTGGGCACAGGGGGTCCTGAAGCTTTCTTT
CASSVGTGGPEAFF
>-|TRBD1|TRBJ1-4|TRBV9
TGTGCCAGCAGCACAACCGGGACAGGGGTTGGAAAACTGTTTTTT
CASSTTGTGVGKLFF
>-|TRBD2|TRBJ2-1|TRBV30
TGTGCCTGGAGGGGGCCGGCGGGAGGGATTGTCTCTGAGCAGTTCTTC
CAWRGPAGGIVSEQFF
>-|-|TRBJ2-4|TRBV15
TGTGCCACCAGCAGCGACAGGAAAAACATTCAGTACTTC
CATSSDRKNIQYF
>-|-|TRBJ2-7|TRBV28
TGTGCCAGCAGTTCCCCCGGGAGAGGCTTCTCCTACGAGCAGTACTTC
CASSSPGRGFSYEQYF
>-|-|TRBJ2-7|TRBV2
TGTGCCAGCAACGAACAGCCCTACGAGCAGTACTTC
CASNEQPYEQYF
>-|-|TRBJ1-1|TRBV7-9
TGTGCCAGCAGCTTTTATCACCAGACAGTTCCCACTGAAGCTTTCTTT
CASSFYHQTVPTEAFF
>once|-|TRBJ2-4|TRBV5-6
TGTGCCAGCAGCTTGGGGGAAACGCGCCGGGACACGAAAAACATTCAGTACTTC
CASSLGETRRDTKNIQYF
>-|TRBD1|TRBJ1-1|TRBV19
TGTGCCAGTAGTACAGGGGGCGCTTTTGGGAACACTGAAGCTTTCTTT
CASSTGGAFGNTEAFF
>-|-|TRBJ1-6|TRBV9
TGTGCCAGCAGCGGCTTGACAGGTAGTTCACCCCTCCACTTT
CASSGLTGSSPLHF
>-|-|TRBJ2-3|TRBV7-9
TGTGCCAGCAGCCTGGGGAGAGCCACAGATACGCAGTATTTT
CASSLGRATDTQYF
>-|-|TRBJ2-7|TRBV6-1
TGTGCCAGCAGTGGTCTGGAGGTCCTCTCCTACGAGCAGTACTTC
CASSGLEVLSYEQYF
>few|TRBD1|TRBJ2-7|TRBV11-2
TGTGCCAGCAGCCCTGCAGGGGGTGGTTGGTGGCAGTACTTC
CASSPAGGGWWQYF
>-|-|TRBJ2-1|TRBV4-2
TGTGCCAGCAGCCAAGTCGGAATCGGGAGATACTACAATGAGCAGTTCTTC
CASSQVGIGRYYNEQFF
>-|-|TRBJ2-7|TRBV5-4
TGTGCCAGCAGCCCCCGCAGGGAGGTCGACGAGCAGTACTTC
CASSPRREVDEQYF
>-|TRBD2|TRBJ2-3|TRBV5-1
TGCGCCAGCAGCAGAGGACTAGCGGGGGCCACAGATACGCAGTATTTT
CASSRGLAGATDTQYF
>-|TRBD1|TRBJ1-2|TRBV2
TGTGCCAGCAGGGTTCGACAGGGAGCAGGTGGCTACACCTTC
CASRVRQGAGGYTF
>-|TRBD1|TRBJ2-4|TRBV27
TGTGCCAGCACCATGGACAGGGCCAGGCTAAAAAACATTCAGTACTTC
CASTMDRARLKNIQYF
>-|-|TRBJ2-5|TRBV5-1
TGCGCCAGCAGTTCCGGCAGGCAAGAGACCCAGTACTTC
CASSSGRQETQYF
>-|TRBD1|TRBJ1-6|TRBV5-4
TGTGCCAGCAGCGGCAGGGACAGTAATTCACCCCTCCACTTT
CASSGRDSNSPLHF
>-|-|TRBJ2-1|TRBV19
TGTGCCAGTAGGGGGCTAGCGAGTCGCAATGAGCAGTTCTTC
CASRGLASRNEQFF
>-|-|TRBJ1-2|TRBV19
TGTGCCAGTAGAATCACGGGAGGTGGCTACACCTTC
CASRITGGGYTF